Below are 28 T cell receptor beta chains sequenced from a single sample in a study of T cell responses to AZD1222 COVID-19 vaccine. Sequenced by immunoSEQ multiplex PCR; TCRdb stores in-frame clones only, minus some. This table has approximately 140,000 clones, 91% appearing once. The sample consisted of peripheral blood, taken on day 0 of AZD1222 vaccination. These receptors originate from an adult in good health.

This chain links TRBV18 with TRBJ2-7, with D tentatively TRBD1 (5 bases). Germline CDR1 reads KGHSH; CDR2 reads LQKENI. Trimming took off 3 bases at V and 0 bases at J, with 9 bases between the two ends. The CDR3 has 14 amino acids. CDR3 nucleotide sequence: TGTGCCAGCTCACCTACAGGAGTCTCCTACGAGCAGTACTTC. This gives the protein CASSPTGVSYEQYF.

The V call is TRBV6-9, the J call TRBJ1-2; a weak D match, TRBD1 (5 bases). Trimming stripped 6 bases from V and 5 bases from J, with 16 bases between. The CDR3 has 14 amino acids. Germline CDR1 and CDR2: MNHGY and SVAAGI. Written as DNA, the CDR3 is TGTGCCAGCAGCGGACAAGTAACTACATATGGCTACACCTTC. Translation: CASSGQVTTYGYTF.

V gene TRBV5-5 combines with J gene TRBJ1-4; D is ambiguous. This CDR3 is built from 15 residues. In germline, CDR1 is SGHKS, CDR2 YYEKEE (reference sequence). The V gene lost 0 bases and the J gene lost 7 bases, with 13 bases spanning the gap. CDR3: CASSLVADLSEKLFF. The CDR3 region has the DNA TGTGCCAGCAGCTTGGTGGCGGACTTGAGTGAAAAACTGTTTTTT.

V gene TRBV28 combines with J gene TRBJ2-3, with D possibly TRBD2 on 6 matching bases. This CDR3 comprises 15 residues. V shed 8 bases and J shed 1 base, with 16 bases lying between them. Per germline, CDR1 MDHEN and CDR2 SYDVKM. In DNA form, the CDR3 reads TGTGCCAGCGCCTGGGGGGATGTGGGCACAGATACGCAGTATTTT. This encodes CASAWGDVGTDTQYF.

The rearrangement joins TRBV18 to TRBJ1-4; D uncertain. The CDR3 totals 13 residues. Trimming removed 3 bases from V and 4 bases from J, with 6 bases in between. Germline V gene lookup returns CDR1 KGHSH and CDR2 LQKENI. The DNA of the CDR3 is TGTGCCAGCTCACCCCTCCATAATGAAAAACTGTTTTTT. This translates into CASSPLHNEKLFF.

The chain is built from TRBV3-1 (or the pseudogene TRBV3-2) and TRBJ1-1; 10 nucleotides match TRBD1. The CDR3 spans 15 residues. J gave up 5 bases and V 2 bases, and 5 bases lay outside the gene matches. CDR1 LGHDT and CDR2 YNNKEL come from the germline V gene (reference sequence). Here the CDR3 DNA reads TGTGCCAGCAGCCAACGGACAGGGGGATCGACTGAAGCTTTCTTT. Its protein product is CASSQRTGGSTEAFF.

The genes are TRBV11-2 and TRBJ1-1, with D possibly being TRBD1 (6 bases). The V and J ends lost 7 bases and 1 base respectively, with 10 bases between them. The CDR3 is made up of 13 amino acids. CDR1 is SGHAT and CDR2 is FQNNGV in the germline V gene. CDR3 loop: CASTLDRNTEAFF. CDR3 DNA: TGTGCCAGCACCCTGGACAGGAACACTGAAGCTTTCTTT.

J is TRBJ1-2 and V is TRBV11-3; TRBD1 is a possible D gene (5 bases). From germline, CDR1 is SGHNT and CDR2 YENEEA. Between the trimmed V and J ends, which lost 4 bases and 6 bases, there was a span of 15 bases. The length of the CDR3 is 14 residues. CDR3 sequence reads: CASSSSVGGDGYTF. The CDR3 DNA follows: TGTGCCAGCAGCTCCTCTGTTGGGGGGGATGGCTACACCTTC.

This rearrangement joins TRBV6-1 to TRBJ1-2; TRBD1 aligns across 8 bases. J was trimmed by 5 bases and V by 2 bases; bases with no gene match: 7. CDR1 and CDR2 (germline): MNHNS, SASEGT. This CDR3 is built from 15 residues. The CDR3 is CASSESTGQGYGYTF. In DNA form, the CDR3 reads TGTGCCAGCAGTGAATCCACCGGACAGGGATATGGCTACACCTTC.

The chain combines TRBV23-1 with TRBJ2-1; unclear D gene. TRBV23-1 is an open reading frame, and its role is uncertain. With 3 bases removed from V and 0 bases from J, the gap between germline ends came to 15 bases. CDR3 size: 17 residues. CDR3 in DNA: TGCGCCAGCAGTCACCCTTTCTTCCTGCCCTCCTACAATGAGCAGTTCTTC. Translated: CASSHPFFLPSYNEQFF.

The CDR3 sequence: CASSLGRDLAKNIQYF. The CDR3 DNA reads TGTGCCAGCAGCTTGGGCCGGGATCTAGCCAAAAACATTCAGTACTTC. The rearrangement uses TRBV7-2 and TRBJ2-4, with D possibly being TRBD2 (5 bases). Trimming removed 3 bases at V and 0 bases at J, with 12 bases between. The germline V gene encodes CDR1 SGHTA and CDR2 FQGNSA. This CDR3 is built from 16 residues.

The chain combines TRBV7-3 with TRBJ2-2, with D possibly matching TRBD1 (5 bases). There are 14 residues in the CDR3. Germline CDR1 and CDR2: SGHTA and FQGTGA. Trimming took off 5 bases at V and 4 bases at J, with 11 bases between the two ends. CDR3 coding DNA: TGTGCCAGCAGCATTACAGGATTCACCGGGGAGCTGTTTTTT. Residues: CASSITGFTGELFF.

The rearrangement joins TRBV3-1 (or the pseudogene TRBV3-2) to TRBJ2-1, with a possible D match to TRBD1 (6 bases). The CDR3 extends over 16 amino acids. CDR1 is LGHDT, CDR2 YNNKEL, per germline (reference sequence). V lost 4 bases and J lost 1, with 14 bases in between. In DNA form, the CDR3 reads TGTGCCAGCAGCCCAAGCCACAGGGTGTCCTACAATGAGCAGTTCTTC. Its protein product is CASSPSHRVSYNEQFF.

The chain carries TRBV6-2 or TRBV6-3 and TRBJ2-7, with D unclear. The CDR3 contains 13 residues. Germline loops: CDR1 MNHEY, CDR2 SVGEGT. Trimming shortened V by 6 bases and J by 1 base, and 10 bases separated the two germline ends. Here the CDR3 DNA reads TGTGCCAGCAGCCTGACGAGGTCCTACGAGCAGTACTTC. This sequence encodes CASSLTRSYEQYF.

The chain combines TRBV5-4 with TRBJ2-5, with D possibly matching TRBD2 (5 bases). The germline gives CDR1 SGHNT, CDR2 YYREEE (reference sequence). Between the trimmed V and J ends, which lost 4 bases and 7 bases, there was a span of 17 bases. This CDR3 has 14 amino acids. The CDR3 region has the DNA TGTGCCAGCAGCGTTAGGTCAGCCGAGGGGACCCAGTACTTC. Translated: CASSVRSAEGTQYF.

The chain is built from TRBV3-1 (or the pseudogene TRBV3-2) and TRBJ2-2; 8 bases fit TRBD2. This CDR3 region has 16 residues. CDR1 is LGHDT, CDR2 YNNKEL, per germline (reference sequence). J was trimmed by 6 bases and V by 3 bases; bases with no gene match: 9. CDR3 sequence reads: CASSHTLSGTAGELFF. The CDR3 coding sequence is TGTGCCAGCAGCCACACCCTTAGCGGGACGGCCGGGGAGCTGTTTTTT.

The chain combines TRBV24-1 with TRBJ2-5, with 9 nucleotides matching TRBD1. This CDR3 is built from 16 residues. The V segment lost 4 bases and the J segment 5 bases; nucleotides outside the gene matches: 10. CDR1 is KGHDR and CDR2 is SFDVKD in the germline V gene. CDR3 DNA sequence: TGTGCCACCAGTGACCCCGCCGGGACAGGGAAGGAGACCCAGTACTTC. Protein product: CATSDPAGTGKETQYF.

This chain uses TRBV18 with TRBJ2-1, with 8 nucleotides matching TRBD2. The J segment lost 4 bases and the V segment lost 0 bases, leaving 2 bases of the junction unmatched. In germline, CDR1 is KGHSH, CDR2 LQKENI. CDR3 length: 15 amino acids. DNA of the CDR3: TGTGCCAGCTCACCACCTACTAGCGGATACAATGAGCAGTTCTTC. Translation gives CASSPPTSGYNEQFF.

The CDR3 DNA is TGTGCCAGCAGCCAAGCTCTGGGGCGGGGATACGAGCAGTACTTC. Translating gives CASSQALGRGYEQYF. The chain has TRBV14 and TRBJ2-7, with D maybe TRBD2 (6 bases). Per the germline V gene, CDR1 is SGHDN and CDR2 is FVKESK. The CDR3 contains 15 residues. Trimming stripped 1 base from V and 4 bases from J, with 14 bases between.

V and J are TRBV6-1 and TRBJ1-1; D gene ambiguous. The CDR3 has 12 amino acids. The germline V gene encodes CDR1 MNHNS and CDR2 SASEGT. V lost 3 bases to trimming and J lost 9 bases, with 11 bases between them. The CDR3 DNA sequence: TGTGCCAGCAGTGAGGCAGGTACGAAAGCTTTCTTT. Its protein product is CASSEAGTKAFF.

This clone has at least ten counts. The chain recombines TRBV15 with TRBJ2-7; D is possibly TRBD1 (7 bases). The V gene lost 0 bases and the J gene lost 5 bases, with 17 bases spanning the gap. This CDR3 is built from 16 residues. The germline V gene has CDR1 LNHNV and CDR2 YYDKDF (reference sequence). The CDR3 protein is CATSRERGTGEDEQYF. The CDR3 DNA reads TGTGCCACCAGCAGAGAGAGGGGTACAGGGGAGGACGAGCAGTACTTC.

This sequence joins TRBV28 and TRBJ1-1, with D unclear. CDR1 is MDHEN and CDR2 is SYDVKM in the germline V gene. V was cut by 7 bases and J by 1 base, with 10 bases left in between. CDR3 length equals 13 residues. CDR3 DNA: TGTGCCAGCACGGGCAGACAGAACACTGAAGCTTTCTTT. Protein: CASTGRQNTEAFF.

This clone was seen just once. The V gene is TRBV5-1, the J gene TRBJ1-2; 7 bases align to TRBD1. V lost 3 bases, J lost 4 bases, and 3 bases stayed unmatched. This CDR3 region has 13 residues. Germline V gene sequence: CDR1 SGHRS, CDR2 YFSETQ. CDR3 region: CASSSTGPYGYTF. The CDR3 DNA is TGCGCCAGCAGCTCGACAGGGCCCTATGGCTACACCTTC.

The rearrangement uses TRBV12-5 and TRBJ2-1; no clear D. Germline V gene lookup returns CDR1 LGHNT and CDR2 FRNRAP. The V end lost 6 bases, the J end lost 7 bases, and 10 bases lay between the germline ends. The CDR3 consists of 12 residues. The CDR3 DNA reads as TGTGCTAGTGGCCTCTCAGAGAATGAGCAGTTCTTC. This encodes CASGLSENEQFF.

The J gene is TRBJ2-1, the V gene TRBV3-1 (or the pseudogene TRBV3-2); D possibly corresponds to TRBD1 (6 bases). Germline V gives CDR1 LGHDT, CDR2 YNNKEL (reference sequence). This CDR3 region has 15 residues. The V end lost 1 base, the J end lost 2 bases, and 9 bases lay between the germline ends. CDR3: CASSQVGGTYNEQFF. The DNA of the CDR3 is TGTGCCAGCAGCCAAGTTGGGGGCACCTACAATGAGCAGTTCTTC.

The chain links TRBV30 to TRBJ2-1, with unresolved D. The CDR3 runs 14 residues. Germline-derived CDR1 and CDR2 are GTSNPN and SVGIG (reference sequence). Trimming pared 0 bases from V and 4 bases from J, leaving 10 bases between. The CDR3 sequence is CAWSVGLQYNEQFF. Written as DNA, the CDR3 is TGTGCCTGGAGTGTGGGTCTCCAATACAATGAGCAGTTCTTC.

The chain combines TRBV6-2 or TRBV6-3 with TRBJ2-1; no clear D gene. V was shortened by 0 bases and J by 6 bases, with 6 bases between the two germline ends. The CDR3 sequence is 13 residues long. CDR1 is MNHEY and CDR2 is SVGEGT in the germline V gene. CDR3: CASSYSQSNEQFF. Written as DNA, the CDR3 is TGTGCCAGCAGTTACTCCCAATCCAATGAGCAGTTCTTC.

The chain combines TRBV19 with TRBJ1-1; perhaps TRBD1 as D (5 bases). Germline-derived CDR1 and CDR2 are LNHDA and SQIVND (reference sequence). Trimming took 3 bases from V and 3 from J, leaving 11 bases between them. The CDR3 length is 14 residues. The CDR3 DNA reads TGTGCCAGTAGTATTGGACACCGGGACACTGAAGCTTTCTTT. Amino acids: CASSIGHRDTEAFF.